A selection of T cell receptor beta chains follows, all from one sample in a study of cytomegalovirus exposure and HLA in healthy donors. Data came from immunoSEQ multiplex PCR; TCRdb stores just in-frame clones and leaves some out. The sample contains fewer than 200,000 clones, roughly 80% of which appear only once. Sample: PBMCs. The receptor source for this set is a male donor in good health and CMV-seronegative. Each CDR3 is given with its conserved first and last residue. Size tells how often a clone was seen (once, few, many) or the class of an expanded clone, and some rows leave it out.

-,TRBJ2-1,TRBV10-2,CATLEIESSYNEQFF
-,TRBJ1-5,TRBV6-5,CASSGQQNQPQHF
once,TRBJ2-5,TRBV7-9,CASSLGFRYQETQYF
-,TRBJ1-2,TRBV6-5,CASSYSIGGRHYGYTF
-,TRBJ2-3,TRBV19,CASSVASGEDTQYF
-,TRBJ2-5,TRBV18,CASSLTGEETQYF
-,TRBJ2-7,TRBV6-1,CASSARGPPGEQYF
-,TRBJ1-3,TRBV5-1,CASSLGGISGNTIYF
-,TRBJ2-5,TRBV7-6,CASSLLAGGQETQYF
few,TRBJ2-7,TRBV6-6,CASSFRDRVGSEQYF
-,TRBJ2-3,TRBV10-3,CAISESLWQDSNTQYF
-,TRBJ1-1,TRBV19,CASRAGGDAVNTEAFF
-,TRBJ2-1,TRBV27,CASSFGGSGGAIHEQFF
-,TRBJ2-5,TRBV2,CATDGTSGGGTQYF
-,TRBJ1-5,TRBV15,CATSRDLGASNQPQHF
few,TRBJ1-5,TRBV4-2,CASSQEDREYAQPQHF
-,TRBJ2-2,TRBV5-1,CASSLGVGVGELFF
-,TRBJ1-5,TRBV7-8,CASSGQQNQPQHF
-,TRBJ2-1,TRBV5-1,CASSFFHLRTYNEQFF
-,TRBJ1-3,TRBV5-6,CASSLLVRGNTIYF
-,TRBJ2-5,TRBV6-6,CASSYATGVWETQYF
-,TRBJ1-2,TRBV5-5,CASSYGGQVIYGYTF
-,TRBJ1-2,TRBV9,CASSVAGGLEGYTF
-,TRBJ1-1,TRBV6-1,CASSPWDSEAFF
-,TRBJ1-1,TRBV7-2,CASRQNTEAFF
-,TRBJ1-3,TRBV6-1,CASSDLDSYRSTIYF
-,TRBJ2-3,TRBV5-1,CASSKTTGIGTDTQYF
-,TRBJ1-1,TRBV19,CASIEGLGNLNTEAFF
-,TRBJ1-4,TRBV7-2,CASSLRQGAIREKLFF
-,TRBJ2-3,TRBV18,CASSPLGVETDTQYF
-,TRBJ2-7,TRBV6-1,CASKREEITYEQYF
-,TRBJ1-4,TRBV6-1,CASSEGGAPTNEKLFF
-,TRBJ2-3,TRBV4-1,CASSQGRADTQYF
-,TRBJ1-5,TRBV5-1,CASSLYPGGSNQPQHF
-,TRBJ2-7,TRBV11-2,CASSPGYEQYF
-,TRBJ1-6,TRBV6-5,CASKFGAGYNSPLHF
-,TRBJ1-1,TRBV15,CATSRDWRGTNTEAFF
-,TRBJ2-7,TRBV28,CASSLIGQGTTSYEQYF
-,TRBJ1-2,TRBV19,CASSVGTGSGYTF
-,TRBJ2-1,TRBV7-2,CASSLAAGSYNEQFF